These 14 T cell receptor beta chains originate from one sample sequenced in a study of blood T cell repertoires in COVID-19. Clones were sequenced by immunoSEQ multiplex PCR, and TCRdb holds only the in-frame ones, with some missing. The profile shows under 75,000 clones, 80% to 90% of them singletons. Sequencing was performed on peripheral blood. These TCRs come from a human donor in a cohort sampled during active COVID-19.

The V gene is TRBV28, the J gene TRBJ2-2, with a weak D call TRBD1 (7 bases). The CDR3 totals 21 residues. The V and J ends lost 3 bases and 4 bases respectively, with 30 bases between them. CDR1 and CDR2 from the germline V gene are MDHEN and SYDVKM. CDR3 DNA sequence: TGTGCCAGCAGTTTGGAGGGGGCCAAAAAGGACGGGGACCACCTCACCGGGGAGCTGTTTTTT. It encodes CASSLEGAKKDGDHLTGELFF.

The chain couples TRBV14 to TRBJ1-3; no reliable D call. V was clipped by 1 base and J by 7 bases, with 5 bases between them. The CDR3 contains 12 residues. Germline V gene sequence: CDR1 SGHDN, CDR2 FVKESK. As DNA, the CDR3 is TGTGCCAGCAGCCAAGTCCGGAACACCATATATTTT. Amino acids: CASSQVRNTIYF.

This clone was recorded only once. The rearrangement links TRBV30 to TRBJ2-2; 12 nucleotides agree with TRBD2. With V trimmed by 5 bases and J by 4 bases, 2 bases remained unmatched. Germline assignment: CDR1 GTSNPN and CDR2 SVGIG (reference sequence). The length of the CDR3 is 14 residues. The CDR3 DNA is TGTGCCTGGCGACTAGCGGGAGTCACCGGGGAGCTGTTTTTT. This translates into CAWRLAGVTGELFF.

This clone was seen once. The V gene is TRBV6-2 or TRBV6-3, the J gene TRBJ2-5; 13 nucleotides agree with TRBD2. Germline CDR1 MNHEY, CDR2 SVGEGT. There are 20 residues in the CDR3. V trimming: 0 bases; J trimming: 5 bases; junction bases outside the gene matches: 15. CDR3 sequence reads: CASSYSRFSGLAGVRETQYF. The DNA for the CDR3 is TGTGCCAGCAGTTACTCCCGCTTCTCCGGACTAGCGGGAGTAAGGGAGACCCAGTACTTC.

This rearrangement joins TRBV19 to TRBJ1-1; tentatively, D is TRBD1 (5 bases). Germline-derived CDR1 and CDR2 are LNHDA and SQIVND (reference sequence). The CDR3 runs to 19 residues. Trimming cost V 4 bases and J 1 base, with 25 bases left between them. CDR3 loop: CASSRPRAGFAGANTEAFF. The CDR3 DNA follows: TGTGCCAGTAGTAGACCCCGGGCGGGGTTTGCCGGGGCGAACACTGAAGCTTTCTTT.

This clone was found once. The CDR3 coding sequence is TGTGCCATCAGCGAGGGGGAGGGCCCCTACAATGAGCAGTTCTTC. Amino acids: CAISEGEGPYNEQFF. The V gene is TRBV10-3, the J gene TRBJ2-1; possibly TRBD2 for D (7 bases). Germline CDR1 ENHRY, CDR2 SYGVKD. Deletions cut 6 bases from V and 2 bases from J, with 14 bases between. This CDR3 is built from 15 residues.

The chain couples TRBV7-6 to TRBJ2-1, with 10 bases matching TRBD2. CDR1 is SGHVS and CDR2 is FNYEAQ in the germline V gene. The junction had 8 bases not matched to a gene; V was cut back by 0 bases and J by 6 bases. CDR3 size: 17 residues. CDR3 sequence (DNA): TGTGCCAGCAGCTTAGCTTTACCGGGACTAGCGAGCAATGAGCAGTTCTTC. Protein product: CASSLALPGLASNEQFF. Using reference TRBV7-6 and TRBJ2-1 for the parts outside the CDR3, the full variable domain is GAGVSQSPRYKVTKRGQDVALRCDPISGHVSLYWYRQALGQGPEFLTYFNYEAQQDKSGLPNDRFSAERPEGSISTLTIQRTEQRDSAMYRCASSLALPGLASNEQFFGPGTRLTVL.

V gene TRBV2 combines with J gene TRBJ1-1, with a weak D call TRBD1 (6 bases). Germline V gives CDR1 SNHLY, CDR2 FYNNEI. The CDR3 is made up of 13 amino acids. Trimming took off 5 bases at V and 1 base at J, with 8 bases between the two ends. The CDR3 is CASSSQGNTEAFF. DNA of the CDR3: TGTGCCAGCAGTTCACAGGGGAACACTGAAGCTTTCTTT.

This chain joins TRBV5-1 and TRBJ2-3; 7 bases line up with TRBD1. With V trimmed by 4 bases and J by 0 bases, 5 bases remained unmatched. The germline V gene encodes CDR1 SGHRS and CDR2 YFSETQ. The CDR3 has 15 amino acids. The CDR3 spells CASSEAGGSTDTQYF. For the CDR3, the DNA is TGCGCCAGCAGCGAGGCAGGGGGTAGCACAGATACGCAGTATTTT.

V usage is TRBV6-1 and J usage is TRBJ1-2; the D is unclear. Per germline, CDR1 MNHNS and CDR2 SASEGT. The CDR3 loop spans 17 amino acids. The germline V and J ends were trimmed by 0 bases and 2 bases, with 16 bases remaining between them. In DNA, the CDR3 is TGTGCCAGCAGTGAAGCATCCAGGAGGAGGGCCAACTATGGCTACACCTTC. Amino acid sequence: CASSEASRRRANYGYTF.

The table lists this clone with a count of one. The chain uses TRBV7-2 and TRBJ2-7; 8 nucleotides align to TRBD1. This CDR3 is 14 amino acids long. Germline CDR1 reads SGHTA; CDR2 reads FQGNSA. Trimming took 5 bases from V and 9 from J; bases not matched to a gene: 12. The CDR3 nucleotides read TGTGCCAGCAGCAAGGGCGACAGGGGTCGATCGCAGTACTTC. Protein: CASSKGDRGRSQYF.

The chain employs TRBV28 and TRBJ1-1; 8 bases fit TRBD1. Germline V gene sequence: CDR1 MDHEN, CDR2 SYDVKM. J lost 4 bases, V lost 8 bases, and 15 bases had no gene match. This CDR3 spans 16 amino acids. The CDR3 coding sequence is TGTGCCAGCTCCCATCGGGGCAGGGGGCGTGGCACTGAAGCTTTCTTT. It translates to CASSHRGRGRGTEAFF.

V is TRBV7-2 and J is TRBJ1-1; tentative D call: TRBD1 (6 bases). The CDR3 sequence is 15 residues long. Trimming cost V 1 base and J 4 bases, with 13 bases left between them. From germline, CDR1 is SGHTA and CDR2 FQGNSA. The CDR3 DNA sequence: TGTGCCAGCAGCTTAGGGCTGGCCAGGGGCACTGAAGCTTTCTTT. It codes for CASSLGLARGTEAFF.

J is TRBJ2-2 and V is TRBV7-6; D ambiguous. The CDR3 totals 13 residues. V was pared by 2 bases and J by 5 bases, with 6 bases between. The germline V gene encodes CDR1 SGHVS and CDR2 FNYEAQ. The CDR3 DNA sequence: TGTGCCAGCAGCTTATGGCAGACCGGGGAGCTGTTTTTT. This gives the protein CASSLWQTGELFF.